This entry concerns a single T cell receptor (beta chain). Antigen: not known. The record originates from a study of cytomegalovirus exposure and HLA in healthy donors. CDR1 and CDR2 (germline): SGHRS, YFSETQ. The CDR3 runs to 17 residues. The J segment lost 2 bases and the V segment lost 0 bases, leaving 6 bases of the junction unmatched. Use of 60 Vbeta and 13 Jbeta primers characterized the PCR. TCRdb's table, derived via immunoSEQ multiplex PCR, lists solely in-frame clones and lacks some. The sample has approximately 190,000 clones; just under 80% are singletons. Study conclusions and caveats: Being indistinguishable, some V segments were excluded, TRBV6-2 and TRBV6-3 among them.

The receptor was derived from a woman aged 25 to 39 in good health and CMV-seropositive. The chain joins TRBV5-1 to TRBJ2-3, with TRBD2 matching 10 bases. Sequencing was done on a sample of PBMCs. This CDR3 reads CASSLGGTSEFTDTQYF. The DNA of the CDR3 is TGCGCCAGCAGCTTGGGGGGGACTAGCGAGTTCACAGATACGCAGTATTTT. The full variable domain, in which reference TRBV5-1 and TRBJ2-3 provide the parts outside the CDR3, is KAGVTQTPRYLIKTRGQQVTLSCSPISGHRSVSWYQQTPGQGLQFLFEYFSETQRNKGNFPGRFSGRQFSNSRSEMNVSTLELGDSALYLCASSLGGTSEFTDTQYFGPGTRLTVL.